This entry lists 30 T cell receptor beta chains sequenced from one sample in a study of T cell repertoires in cytomegalovirus infection (dated by TCRdb to between 2018 and 2021). TCRdb shows the sequencer as Illumina HiSeq 1500. TCRdb handled the public reads itself, with Q25 trimming in fastp and clone calling in MiXCR, and kept productive beta chains. Merged by CDR3 protein, the rows form single entries marked with the most common genes and DNA. The sample profile shows under 200,000 distinct CDR3 sequences; less than 25% of them were found once. The top ten constitute under 30% of the sample. This sample's treatment or condition label indicates: in vitro stimulation with specific CMV peptide epitopes to enrich CMV-specific T cells. Their antigen targets remain unknown. This sample comprised CD8+ T cells from cultured PBMCs, obtained from culture after CMV antigen stimulation. Receptors were obtained from a human donor in good health (CMV status not recorded). Some clones in this sample may be carry-over from other donors' samples.

V and J are TRBV7-2 and TRBJ1-1; 7 nucleotides align to TRBD1. The junction had 7 bases not matched to a gene; V was cut back by 8 bases and J by 1 base. Germline CDR1 SGHTA, CDR2 FQGNSA. The CDR3 runs to 14 residues. CDR3 in amino acids: CASDRGQKNTEAFF. In DNA form, the CDR3 reads TGTGCCAGCGATCGGGGACAGAAGAACACTGAAGCTTTCTTT.

The rearrangement uses TRBV7-8 and TRBJ2-1, with 10 bases aligning to TRBD2. Germline lookup yields CDR1 SGHVS and CDR2 FQNEAQ. The V gene end was trimmed by 1 base and the J gene end by 16 bases; junction bases not matched to a gene: 13. The length of the CDR3 is 15 residues. Here the CDR3 reads CASSLGGPAGGPLFF. The CDR3 region has the DNA TGTGCCAGCAGCTTAGGAGGGCCAGCGGGGGGGCCGCTATTCTTC.

This clonotype has just a few counts. This rearrangement joins TRBV7-2 to TRBJ2-6; 8 bases line up with TRBD1. This CDR3 is 17 amino acids long. Unmatched junction bases numbered 5, after V lost 3 bases and J lost 1 base. Germline CDR1 SGHTA, CDR2 FQGNSA. Here the CDR3 DNA reads TGTGCCAGCAGCTTCGCTAACAGGGGGTCTGGGGCCAACGTCCTGACTTTC. Translating gives CASSFANRGSGANVLTF.

The J gene is TRBJ1-4, the V gene TRBV12-3 or TRBV12-4; no clear D. The CDR3 is 16 residues long. The V end lost 3 bases, the J end lost 8 bases, and 19 bases lay between the germline ends. CDR3 sequence (DNA): TGTGCCAGCAGTTTCAGGCGGGAGGAATTATGGGAAAAACTGTTTTTT. It specifies CASSFRREELWEKLFF.

The chain uses TRBV27 and TRBJ2-7, with TRBD1 identical over 10 bases. Germline V gene data show CDR1 as MNHEY and CDR2 as SMNVEV (reference sequence). There are 15 residues in the CDR3. The trim removed 3 bases at V and 7 bases at J, leaving 9 bases unmatched. This chain's CDR3 is CASSLSGTGAGEQYF. The DNA for the CDR3 is TGTGCCAGCAGTTTGAGCGGGACAGGGGCCGGGGAGCAGTACTTC.

This clonotype has just a few counts. The rearrangement joins TRBV7-8 to TRBJ1-2; 7 bases agree with TRBD1. The CDR3 loop spans 15 amino acids. V was pared by 4 bases and J by 6 bases, with 11 bases of the junction left unmatched. CDR1 SGHVS and CDR2 FQNEAQ come from the germline V gene. CDR3 in amino acids: CASSSRDSTTNGYTF. CDR3 coding DNA: TGTGCCAGCAGCTCCAGGGACAGTACAACCAATGGCTACACCTTC.

The chain carries TRBV2 and TRBJ2-7; TRBD1 might be the D (5 bases). The V end was cut by 0 bases, the J end by 0 bases, with 12 bases between. The CDR3 length is 16 residues. Germline lookup yields CDR1 SNHLY and CDR2 FYNNEI. CDR3 region: CASSEAHRSLSYEQYF. DNA for the CDR3: TGTGCCAGCAGTGAAGCGCACAGGTCCCTCTCCTACGAGCAGTACTTC.

The gene calls are TRBV2 and TRBJ2-6, with TRBD1 identical over 8 bases. CDR1 is SNHLY and CDR2 is FYNNEI in the germline V gene. This CDR3 has 17 amino acids. Trimming removed 3 bases from V and 3 bases from J; junction bases left unmatched: 7. The DNA for the CDR3 is TGTGCCAGCAGTGATTACAGGGGGAAGAGTGGGGCCAACGTCCTGACTTTC. Encoded protein: CASSDYRGKSGANVLTF.

The chain joins TRBV7-9 to TRBJ1-1; TRBD1 might be the D (6 bases). Trimming shortened V by 5 bases and J by 6 bases, and 10 bases separated the two germline ends. The CDR3 length is 12 residues. The germline gives CDR1 SEHNR, CDR2 FQNEAQ (reference sequence). The CDR3 loop reads CASSLGQSEAFF. Written as DNA, the CDR3 is TGTGCCAGCAGCCTTGGACAGTCTGAAGCTTTCTTT.

Only a few counts were recorded for this clonotype. The CDR3 DNA is TGTGCCAGCAGCCCACACAGCAGCTCTGGAAACACCATATATTTT. Encoded protein: CASSPHSSSGNTIYF. The chain combines TRBV6-5 with TRBJ1-3, with no clear D. V lost 6 bases and J lost 0, with 12 bases in between. Germline CDR1 MNHEY, CDR2 SVGAGI. The CDR3 consists of 15 residues.

This clonotype occurred a few times. At one of its ends the junction is not consistent with the germline gene, which may arise from a read error. This chain joins TRBV27 and TRBJ1-2, with a tentative D call TRBD1 (5 bases). This CDR3 has 13 amino acids. Germline-derived CDR1 and CDR2 are MNHEY and SMNVEV (reference sequence). For the CDR3, the DNA is TGTGCCAGCAGTCCCCTGGGGCCGGGGAAGGTGGCCTTC. Encoded protein: CASSPLGPGKVAF.

This clonotype turned up a few times. V is TRBV18 and J is TRBJ1-5, with D maybe TRBD1 (6 bases). V lost 6 bases to trimming and J lost 6 bases, with 15 bases between them. This CDR3 is built from 14 residues. Germline V gives CDR1 KGHSH, CDR2 LQKENI. The CDR3 loop reads CASSIGGGGQPQHF. The CDR3 coding sequence is TGTGCCAGCTCGATAGGAGGGGGGGGTCAGCCCCAGCATTTT.

V usage is TRBV4-1 and J usage is TRBJ1-1; TRBD1 aligns across 7 bases. Germline V gene sequence: CDR1 MGHRA, CDR2 YSYEKL. Trimming took 3 bases from V and 6 from J; bases not matched to a gene: 16. The CDR3 totals 17 residues. This CDR3 is CASSQPAGGHLYPEAFF. The CDR3 region has the DNA TGCGCCAGCAGCCAGCCCGCAGGGGGGCACCTTTACCCTGAAGCTTTCTTT.

J is TRBJ2-1 and V is TRBV6-2 or TRBV6-3; tentatively, D is TRBD2 (6 bases). V lost 2 bases to trimming and J lost 7 bases, with 9 bases between them. The CDR3 totals 13 residues. Germline V gene sequence: CDR1 MNHEY, CDR2 SVGEGT. This CDR3 is CASSYIRGNEQFF. The DNA of the CDR3 is TGTGCCAGCAGTTACATTCGGGGGAATGAGCAGTTCTTC.

The chain is built from TRBV7-9 and TRBJ2-7, with a weak D call TRBD2 (5 bases). The germline V gene encodes CDR1 SEHNR and CDR2 FQNEAQ (reference sequence). Trimming removed 1 base at V and 2 bases at J, with 15 bases between. The CDR3 extends over 16 amino acids. This chain's CDR3 is CASSLERQDRPYEQYF. In DNA, the CDR3 is TGTGCCAGCAGCTTAGAGCGGCAGGACCGTCCCTACGAGCAGTACTTC.

CDR3 nucleotide sequence: TGTGCCAGCAGCGGCCCCGGCCAGGGCCATTCACCCCTCCACTTT. The encoded protein is CASSGPGQGHSPLHF. The V call is TRBV7-2, the J call TRBJ1-6; TRBD1 is a possible D gene (5 bases). The CDR3 length is 15 residues. Germline CDR1 is SGHTA and CDR2 is FQGNSA. Trimming cost V 5 bases and J 8 bases, with 16 bases left between them.

This clonotype was counted between two and nine times. The chain links TRBV27 to TRBJ1-6; 8 bases are a match to TRBD1. V lost 0 bases, J lost 9 bases, and 4 bases stayed unmatched. Per the germline V gene, CDR1 is MNHEY and CDR2 is SMNVEV (reference sequence). CDR3 length: 15 residues. The CDR3 sequence: CASSLSFTGGSPLHF. The CDR3 nucleotides are TGTGCCAGCAGTTTATCTTTCACAGGGGGTTCACCCCTCCACTTT.

This chain uses TRBV7-2 with TRBJ1-5; possibly TRBD1 for D (5 bases). CDR1 is SGHTA, CDR2 FQGNSA, per germline. V was pared by 1 base and J by 3 bases, with 10 bases between. The CDR3 sequence is 15 residues long. The CDR3 loop reads CASSLVDSTNQPQHF. In nucleotides, the CDR3 is TGTGCCAGCAGCTTAGTAGACAGCACCAATCAGCCCCAGCATTTT. The full variable domain, completed using reference TRBV7-2 and TRBJ1-5, is GAGVSQSPSNKVTEKGKDVELRCDPISGHTALYWYRQSLGQGLEFLIYFQGNSAPDKSGLPSDRFSAERTGGSVSTLTIQRTQQEDSAVYLCASSLVDSTNQPQHFGDGTRLSIL.

This clonotype was seen more than once but under ten times. The chain couples TRBV10-3 to TRBJ1-2; the D is unclear. V was trimmed by 2 bases and J by 4 bases, leaving 8 bases between them. The CDR3 runs to 13 residues. Germline CDR1 reads ENHRY; CDR2 reads SYGVKD. Here the CDR3 reads CAISEGFSYGYTF. As DNA, the CDR3 is TGTGCCATCAGTGAGGGCTTTTCCTATGGCTACACCTTC.

The chain uses TRBV7-8 and TRBJ1-5; D uncertain. This CDR3 contains 15 residues. The germline V and J ends were trimmed by 5 bases and 1 base, with 12 bases remaining between them. Looked up from germline, CDR1 is SGHVS and CDR2 is FQNEAQ. The CDR3 sequence is CASSPISPSNQPQHF. DNA of the CDR3: TGTGCCAGCAGCCCGATTTCACCGAGCAATCAGCCCCAGCATTTT.

The chain uses TRBV7-8 and TRBJ1-6, with D possibly being TRBD1 (5 bases). Germline V lookup: CDR1 SGHVS, CDR2 FQNEAQ. Between the trimmed V and J ends, which lost 5 bases and 5 bases, there was a span of 13 bases. The length of the CDR3 is 15 residues. The CDR3 loop reads CASSGSGRDNSPLHF. CDR3 coding DNA: TGTGCCAGCAGCGGGTCGGGACGGGATAATTCACCCCTCCACTTT. Full variable domain (missing parts from reference TRBV7-8 and TRBJ1-6): GAGVSQSPRYKVAKRGQDVALRCDPISGHVSLFWYQQALGQGPEFLTYFQNEAQLDKSGLPSDRFFAERPEGSVSTLKIQRTQQEDSAVYLCASSGSGRDNSPLHFGNGTRLTVT.

This clonotype was counted a few times. The junction differs from germline at one of its ends, possibly a read error. The chain uses TRBV7-6 and TRBJ1-4, with D unclear. CDR1 SGHVS and CDR2 FNYEAQ come from the germline V gene. The CDR3 has 13 residues. The chain's CDR3 is CASSSAPDEKLFF. The CDR3 DNA follows: TGTGCCAGCAGCTCCGCTCCGGATGAAAAGCTGTTTTTT. Drawing the rest from reference TRBV7-6 and TRBJ1-4, the complete variable domain is GAGVSQSPRYKVTKRGQDVALRCDPISGHVSLYWYRQALGQGPEFLTYFNYEAQQDKSGLPNDRFSAERPEGSISTLTIQRTEQRDSAMYRCASSSAPDEKLFFGSGTQLSVL.

This clonotype was seen more than once but under ten times. The chain links TRBV12-3 or TRBV12-4 to TRBJ1-1; D ambiguous. V was trimmed by 0 bases and J by 1 base, leaving 9 bases between them. There are 15 residues in the CDR3. This CDR3 reads CASSLALAGNTEAFF. CDR3 DNA sequence: TGTGCCAGCAGTTTAGCCCTAGCGGGGAACACTGAAGCTTTCTTT.

The V gene is TRBV7-2, the J gene TRBJ1-1, with a possible D match to TRBD1 (5 bases). V lost 5 bases and J 0 bases, leaving 19 bases between the germline ends. CDR3 length: 17 amino acids. The V gene's germline CDR1 is SGHTA and CDR2 FQGNSA. CDR3 loop: CASSPRPGPPMNTEAFF. In nucleotides, the CDR3 is TGTGCCAGCAGCCCAAGGCCAGGGCCGCCTATGAACACTGAAGCTTTCTTT.

This clonotype appeared a few times. CDR3 nucleotides: TGCGCCAGCAGCTTGGAGACAGGGGAGGTCCACGAGCAGTACTTC. Translation gives CASSLETGEVHEQYF. V is TRBV5-1 and J is TRBJ2-7; TRBD1 matches at 8 bases. The CDR3 contains 15 residues. The V and J ends lost 0 bases and 5 bases, in that order; junction bases with no gene match: 7. Germline V gene lookup returns CDR1 SGHRS and CDR2 YFSETQ.

This chain connects TRBV6-2 or TRBV6-3 to TRBJ1-6; D unclear. The V gene's germline CDR1 is MNHEY and CDR2 SVGEGT. This CDR3 has 14 amino acids. The V end lost 5 bases, the J end lost 11 bases, and 16 bases lay between the germline ends. The CDR3 sequence is CASSEGSHSTPLHF. The DNA for the CDR3 is TGTGCCAGCAGTGAGGGCAGCCATTCTACACCCCTCCACTTT.

The rearrangement links TRBV28 to TRBJ1-2, with a tentative D call TRBD1 (6 bases). From germline, CDR1 is MDHEN and CDR2 SYDVKM. The ends were cut back, 3 bases at V and 7 bases at J, with 15 bases in the middle. CDR3 length equals 14 residues. The CDR3 bases are TGTGCCAGCAGTTTCCAGGGGACCAGGGTTGGCTACACCTTC. Translated, it gives CASSFQGTRVGYTF.

This clonotype turned up a few times. The chain carries TRBV6-2 or TRBV6-3 and TRBJ2-7, with no clear D. This CDR3 has 15 amino acids. Germline loops: CDR1 MNHEY, CDR2 SVGEGT. Trimming cost V 5 bases and J 4 bases, with 18 bases left between them. The CDR3 DNA reads TGTGCCAGCAGTCCCGACGACTTCTTAGGGTACGAGCAGTACTTC. This translates into CASSPDDFLGYEQYF.

The chain recombines TRBV12-3 or TRBV12-4 with TRBJ2-5; possible D gene TRBD2, 6 bases. The CDR3 runs to 16 residues. Trimming pared 9 bases from V and 4 bases from J, leaving 24 bases between. The CDR3 DNA reads as TGTGCCAGGCCCGATCGGGAGAGATGGGGCAGAGAGACCCAGTACTTC. Its translation is CARPDRERWGRETQYF.

The V call is TRBV7-8, the J call TRBJ2-7; D gene unclear. Germline CDR1 is SGHVS and CDR2 is FQNEAQ. Trimming cost V 1 base and J 0 bases, with 7 bases left between them. This CDR3 is built from 14 residues. The CDR3 bases are TGTGCCAGCAGCTTAGAAGCGTACTCCTACGAGCAGTACTTC. Its translation is CASSLEAYSYEQYF.